The rows below give T cell receptor beta chains drawn from one sample of a study of cytomegalovirus exposure and HLA in healthy donors. TCRdb keeps only in-frame clones here, not all; method: immunoSEQ multiplex PCR. The table lists about 160,000 clones, less than 90% of them singletons. Sequencing input: PBMCs. The receptor source for this set is a male donor in good health and CMV-seropositive. The CDR3 runs from the conserved cysteine through the conserved F or W. The D gene is left open where the match is weak. Not every row has a clone size; where given, it reads once, few, many or a size class.

d_call | j_call | v_call | clone_size | cdr3_nt | cdr3_aa
. | TRBJ2-7 | TRBV4-1 | . | TGCGCCAGCAGCACACAGGGATCTCGGTACGAGCAGTACTTC | CASSTQGSRYEQYF
TRBD1 | TRBJ2-3 | TRBV7-7 | few | TGTGCTAGCAGCCAGGGACAGGGGTGGGCAGATACGCAGTATTTT | CASSQGQGWADTQYF
. | TRBJ1-1 | TRBV4-2 | . | TGTGCCAGCAGCCAAGCCGCAGAGAACACTGAAGCTTTCTTT | CASSQAAENTEAFF
. | TRBJ1-1 | TRBV29-1 | . | TGCAGCGTTGGGGGGGACCTTGAAGCTTTCTTT | CSVGGDLEAFF
. | TRBJ1-1 | TRBV5-5 | . | TGTGCCAGCAGCTGGTCCAGGTACCTGAACACTGAAGCTTTCTTT | CASSWSRYLNTEAFF
TRBD1 | TRBJ2-5 | TRBV6-5 | . | TGTGCCAGCCGCCCCCCAGGGGGAGAGACCCAGTACTTC | CASRPPGGETQYF
. | TRBJ1-4 | TRBV19 | . | TGTGCCAGTAGTGTCCTGGGAGGAGCAGAAAAACTGTTTTTT | CASSVLGGAEKLFF
TRBD2 | TRBJ2-3 | TRBV4-3 | few | TGCGCCAGCAGCCAACAAGCGGGGGAACTCACAGATACGCAGTATTTT | CASSQQAGELTDTQYF
TRBD2 | TRBJ2-1 | TRBV2 | . | TGTGCCAGCAGTGAAATGGAGGTAGCGGGGTACAATGAGCAGTTCTTC | CASSEMEVAGYNEQFF
. | TRBJ1-1 | TRBV7-9 | . | TGTGCCAGCAGCCCACGGGACACTGAAGCTTTCTTT | CASSPRDTEAFF
TRBD2 | TRBJ2-1 | TRBV7-6 | . | TGTGCCAGCAGCCCTACCACTGGCGGGAGGGCCGGCAATGAGCAGTTCTTC | CASSPTTGGRAGNEQFF
TRBD2 | TRBJ2-3 | TRBV18 | few | TGTGCCAGCTCACCCGGACTAGCGGGGACAGATACGCAGTATTTT | CASSPGLAGTDTQYF
TRBD1 | TRBJ1-2 | TRBV10-2 | . | TGCGCCAGCAGTGTCGGAGACAGGGTGTTTGGCTACACCTTC | CASSVGDRVFGYTF
. | TRBJ2-1 | TRBV7-2 | . | TGTGCCAGCAGATGGACTGTCAACAATGAGCAGTTCTTC | CASRWTVNNEQFF
. | TRBJ1-4 | TRBV5-1 | once | TGCGCCAGCAGCTTGGCCGGGGGGATGGGGGAAAAACTGTTTTTT | CASSLAGGMGEKLFF
. | TRBJ1-5 | TRBV5-8 | few | TGTGCCAGCAGCGCAGGGGTAAGACAGCCCCAGCATTTT | CASSAGVRQPQHF
. | TRBJ2-3 | TRBV5-8 | . | TGTGCCAGCAGCGCGACAGACCGCCACACAGATACGCAGTATTTT | CASSATDRHTDTQYF
. | TRBJ2-1 | TRBV5-6 | . | TGTGCCAGCAGCTTGCGGGGAACGCGGTTCTTC | CASSLRGTRFF
. | TRBJ2-2 | TRBV7-8 | . | TGTGCCAGCAGTCCCCCAGGGGCGAACACCGGGGAGCTGTTTTTT | CASSPPGANTGELFF
TRBD2 | TRBJ2-7 | TRBV6-5 | . | TGTGCCAGCGGGGGGGGGAACGAGCAGTACTTC | CASGGGNEQYF
. | TRBJ2-7 | TRBV4-2 | few | TGTGCCAGCAGCCAAGGCAGCTACGAGCAGTACTTC | CASSQGSYEQYF
TRBD2 | TRBJ2-3 | TRBV27 | few | TGTGCCAGCAGTTTAGGTATTACGGGACTAGCGGGGAAGTATTTT | CASSLGITGLAGKYF
TRBD1 | TRBJ2-2 | TRBV29-1 | once | TGCAGCACACGACAGGGACCAAACACCGGGGAGCTGTTTTTT | CSTRQGPNTGELFF
. | TRBJ2-7 | TRBV14 | few | TGTGCCAGCAGCCAAGATTACTACGAGCAGTACTTC | CASSQDYYEQYF
. | TRBJ1-6 | TRBV9 | once | TGTGCCAGCAGCGTAGAACAGAGCTCCTATAATTCACCCCTCCACTTT | CASSVEQSSYNSPLHF
. | TRBJ1-6 | TRBV6-1 | . | TGTGCCAGCAGTGGACGGAGCTCACCCCTCCACTTT | CASSGRSSPLHF
. | TRBJ1-2 | TRBV5-5 | . | TGTGCCAGCAGCTTAGGAGGAATTAACTATGGCTACACCTTC | CASSLGGINYGYTF
. | TRBJ2-7 | TRBV19 | once | TGTGCCAGTTCGCAGGGGCTTTGGGGTTCCTACGAGCAGTACTTC | CASSQGLWGSYEQYF
. | TRBJ2-1 | TRBV5-1 | . | TGCGCCAGCAGCTTGAGGGGTGACAATGAGCAGTTCTTC | CASSLRGDNEQFF
TRBD2 | TRBJ2-2 | TRBV10-3 | . | TGTGCCATCAGTGAGTCGATGCAGGGACTAGGAGGCACCGGGGAGCTGTTTTTT | CAISESMQGLGGTGELFF
TRBD1 | TRBJ2-3 | TRBV28 | . | TGTGCCAGCAGTTTAGGGGGACAGGGGCAAGATACGCAGTATTTT | CASSLGGQGQDTQYF
TRBD1 | TRBJ2-5 | TRBV18 | . | TGTGCCAGCTCACCAGAAGACAGGGTGGAAGAGACCCAGTACTTC | CASSPEDRVEETQYF
TRBD2 | TRBJ2-7 | TRBV6-4 | . | TGTGCCAGCAGTGTGGTAGCGGGAACCTACGAGCAGTACTTC | CASSVVAGTYEQYF
. | TRBJ2-7 | TRBV19 | . | TGTGCCAGTAGTCCGAGCCGGGGTTCCTACGAGCAGTACTTC | CASSPSRGSYEQYF
. | TRBJ1-2 | TRBV28 | few | TGTGCCAGCAGTTCCTTAGGTTCAACTATAGGCTACACCTTC | CASSSLGSTIGYTF
. | TRBJ2-3 | TRBV30 | . | TGTGCCTGGAGTGTACAGGGGACTAGCACAGATACGCAGTATTTT | CAWSVQGTSTDTQYF
. | TRBJ1-2 | TRBV7-2 | few | TGTGCCAGCAGCTTAGTTGGGCAGGACTTTGGTGGCTACACCTTC | CASSLVGQDFGGYTF
TRBD2 | TRBJ2-1 | TRBV29-1 | . | TGCAGCCTGACTAGCCGCAACGGAGGTGAGCAGTTCTTC | CSLTSRNGGEQFF
TRBD1 | TRBJ1-2 | TRBV5-1 | . | TGCGCCAGCAGCGGCGGGACAGGGGGAATAGGCGGCTACACCTTC | CASSGGTGGIGGYTF
. | TRBJ1-2 | TRBV19 | . | TGTGCCAGTAGTATGGGACAAACGGTCTACACCTTC | CASSMGQTVYTF
. | TRBJ2-5 | TRBV25-1 | once | TGTGCCAGCAGTGAATCAGGGGGGCAAGAGACCCAGTACTTC | CASSESGGQETQYF
TRBD1 | TRBJ2-7 | TRBV5-1 | . | TGCGCCAGCAGCCTCCGGGACAGGGGGTCGCAAGAGCAGTACTTC | CASSLRDRGSQEQYF
TRBD1 | TRBJ1-5 | TRBV19 | . | TGTGCCAGTAGTCCATACCAGGGGGCTAGCAATCAGCCCCAGCATTTT | CASSPYQGASNQPQHF
. | TRBJ2-1 | TRBV1 | . | TGCACCAGCAGCTTTGGACTAGCGGGTAACAATGAGCAGTTCTTC | CTSSFGLAGNNEQFF
TRBD1 | TRBJ1-2 | TRBV7-9 | . | TGTGCCAGCAGACTCCCCCTCGGACAGGGGCTGCATGGCTACACCTTC | CASRLPLGQGLHGYTF
. | TRBJ2-3 | TRBV9 | . | TGTGCCAGCAGCGTAGCCAGGCTCACAGATACGCAGTATTTT | CASSVARLTDTQYF
TRBD2 | TRBJ2-7 | TRBV7-8 | . | TGTGCCAGCAGCTTGCGGGCCCTAGGACTAGCGGGGACCTACGAGCAGTACTTC | CASSLRALGLAGTYEQYF
. | TRBJ2-7 | TRBV29-1 | . | TGCAGCGCCCGCCGACAGGTCCCCTACGAGCAGTACTTC | CSARRQVPYEQYF
TRBD2 | TRBJ2-3 | TRBV6-5 | . | TGTGCCAGCAGCCCTCAGGGAGGGGGCACAGATACGCAGTATTTT | CASSPQGGGTDTQYF
TRBD1 | TRBJ1-2 | TRBV7-6 | . | TGTGCCAGCAGCTTAGGACAGGGAGGCGATGGCTACACCTTC | CASSLGQGGDGYTF
. | TRBJ1-3 | TRBV9 | . | TGTGCCAGCAGCGTAGTGGGGGGTGGAAACACCATATATTTT | CASSVVGGGNTIYF
TRBD1 | TRBJ1-4 | TRBV7-8 | . | TGTGCCAGCAGTCAGACAGGGTCTCATAATGAAAAACTGTTTTTT | CASSQTGSHNEKLFF
. | TRBJ1-5 | TRBV4-1 | . | TGCGCCAGCAGCCAAGATTTGGGGACTGATCAGCCCCAGCATTTT | CASSQDLGTDQPQHF
TRBD1 | TRBJ2-7 | TRBV4-1 | . | TGCGCCAGCAGCCAGGACGGGACAGGGGGGTACGAGCAGTACTTC | CASSQDGTGGYEQYF
TRBD1 | TRBJ1-5 | TRBV10-1 | . | TGCGCCAGCAGCCCGAACCTTGGGACAGATCTCAACAGCAATCAGCCCCAGCATTTT | CASSPNLGTDLNSNQPQHF
. | TRBJ2-7 | TRBV13 | . | TGTGCCAGCAGCTTAAGGGAGAGCGAGCAGTACTTC | CASSLRESEQYF
. | TRBJ2-2 | TRBV27 | few | TGTGCCAGCAGTTTGGTGGCAGTCTCCGGGGAGCTGTTTTTT | CASSLVAVSGELFF
TRBD1 | TRBJ1-2 | TRBV4-2 | . | TGTGCCAGCAGCCAAGATGCAATTGGGACAGCTAACTATGGCTACACCTTC | CASSQDAIGTANYGYTF
TRBD2 | TRBJ2-7 | TRBV19 | few | TGTGCCAGTACGCCTAGCGGGACGGGCGAGCAGTACTTC | CASTPSGTGEQYF